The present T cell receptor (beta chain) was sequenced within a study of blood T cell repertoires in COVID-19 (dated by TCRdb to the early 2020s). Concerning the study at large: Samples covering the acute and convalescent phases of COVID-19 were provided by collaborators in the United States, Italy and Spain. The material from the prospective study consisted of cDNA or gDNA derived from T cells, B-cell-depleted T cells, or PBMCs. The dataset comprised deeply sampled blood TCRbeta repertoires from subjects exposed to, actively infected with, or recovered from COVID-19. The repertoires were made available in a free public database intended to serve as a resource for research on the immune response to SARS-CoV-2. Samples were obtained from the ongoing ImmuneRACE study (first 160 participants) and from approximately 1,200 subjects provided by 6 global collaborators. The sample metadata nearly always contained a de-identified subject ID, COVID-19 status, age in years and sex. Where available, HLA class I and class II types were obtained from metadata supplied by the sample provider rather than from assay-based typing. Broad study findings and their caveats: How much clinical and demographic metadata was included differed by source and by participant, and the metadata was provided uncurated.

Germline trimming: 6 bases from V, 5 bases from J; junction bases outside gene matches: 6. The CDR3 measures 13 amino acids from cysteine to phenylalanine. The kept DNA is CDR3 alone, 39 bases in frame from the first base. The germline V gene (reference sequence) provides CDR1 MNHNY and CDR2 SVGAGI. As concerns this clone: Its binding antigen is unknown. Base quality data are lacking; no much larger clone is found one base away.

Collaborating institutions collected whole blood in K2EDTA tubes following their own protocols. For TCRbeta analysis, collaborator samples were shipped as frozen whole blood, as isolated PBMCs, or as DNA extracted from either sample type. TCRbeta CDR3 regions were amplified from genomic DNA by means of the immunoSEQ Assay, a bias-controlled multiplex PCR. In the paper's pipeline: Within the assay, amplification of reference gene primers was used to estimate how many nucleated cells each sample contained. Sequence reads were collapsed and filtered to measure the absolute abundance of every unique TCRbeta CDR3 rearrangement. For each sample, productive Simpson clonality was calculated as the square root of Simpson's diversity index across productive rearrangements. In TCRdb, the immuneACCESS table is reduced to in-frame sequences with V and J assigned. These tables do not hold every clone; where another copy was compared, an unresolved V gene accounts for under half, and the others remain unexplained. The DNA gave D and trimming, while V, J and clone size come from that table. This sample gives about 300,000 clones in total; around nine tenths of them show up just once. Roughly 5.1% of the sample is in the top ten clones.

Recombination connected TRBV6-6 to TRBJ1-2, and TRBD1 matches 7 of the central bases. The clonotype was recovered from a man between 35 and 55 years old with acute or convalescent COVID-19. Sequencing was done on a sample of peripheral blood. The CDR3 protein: CASSPTGEYGYTF. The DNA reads TGTGCCAGCAGCCCAACAGGGGAATATGGCTACACCTTC.